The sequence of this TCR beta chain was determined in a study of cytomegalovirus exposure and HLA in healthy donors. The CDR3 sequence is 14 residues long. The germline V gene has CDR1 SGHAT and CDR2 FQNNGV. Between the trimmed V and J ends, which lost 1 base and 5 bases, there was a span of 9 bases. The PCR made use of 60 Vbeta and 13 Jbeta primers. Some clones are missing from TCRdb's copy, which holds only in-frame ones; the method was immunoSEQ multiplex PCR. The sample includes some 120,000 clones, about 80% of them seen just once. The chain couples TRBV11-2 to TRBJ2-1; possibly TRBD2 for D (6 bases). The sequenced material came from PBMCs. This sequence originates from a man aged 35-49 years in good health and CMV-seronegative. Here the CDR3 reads CASSLASANNEQFF. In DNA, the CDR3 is TGTGCCAGCAGCTTAGCTAGCGCCAACAATGAGCAGTTCTTC. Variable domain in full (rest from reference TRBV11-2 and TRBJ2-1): EAGVAQSPRYKIIEKRQSVAFWCNPISGHATLYWYQQILGQGPKLLIQFQNNGVVDDSQLPKDRFSAERLKGVDSTLKIQPAKLEDSAVYLCASSLASANNEQFFGPGTRLTVL.